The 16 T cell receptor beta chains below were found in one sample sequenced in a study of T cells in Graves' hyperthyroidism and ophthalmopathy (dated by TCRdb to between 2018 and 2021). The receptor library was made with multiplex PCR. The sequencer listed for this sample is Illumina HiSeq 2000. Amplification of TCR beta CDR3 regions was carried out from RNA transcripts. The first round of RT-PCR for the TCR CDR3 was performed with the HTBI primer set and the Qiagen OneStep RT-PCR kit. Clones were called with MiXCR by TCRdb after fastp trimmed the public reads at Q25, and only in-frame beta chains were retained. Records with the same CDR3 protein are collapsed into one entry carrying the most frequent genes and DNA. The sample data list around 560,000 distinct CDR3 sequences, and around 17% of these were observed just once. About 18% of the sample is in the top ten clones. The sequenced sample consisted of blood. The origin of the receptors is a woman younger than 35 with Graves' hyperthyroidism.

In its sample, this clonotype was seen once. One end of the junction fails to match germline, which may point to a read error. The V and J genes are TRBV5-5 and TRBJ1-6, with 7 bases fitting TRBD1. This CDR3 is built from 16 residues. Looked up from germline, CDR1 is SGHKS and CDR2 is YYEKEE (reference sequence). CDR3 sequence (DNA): TGCGCCAGCAGCTTCGGACAGGCGAATTATAATTCACCCCTCCACTTT. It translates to CASSFGQANYNSPLHF.

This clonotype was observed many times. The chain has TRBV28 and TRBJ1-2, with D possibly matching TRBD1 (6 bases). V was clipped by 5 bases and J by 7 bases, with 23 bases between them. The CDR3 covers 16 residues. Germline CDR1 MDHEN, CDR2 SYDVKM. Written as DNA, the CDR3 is TGTGCCAGCAGTCTCTCGGACAGTCTCTTCTCGTTTGGCTACACCTTC. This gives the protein CASSLSDSLFSFGYTF.

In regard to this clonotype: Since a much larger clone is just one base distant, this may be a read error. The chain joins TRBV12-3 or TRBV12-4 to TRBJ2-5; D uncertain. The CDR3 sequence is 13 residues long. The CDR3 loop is CVSTLRVQETQYF. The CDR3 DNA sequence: TGTGTCAGCACCCTACGGGTACAGGAGACCCAGTACTTC.

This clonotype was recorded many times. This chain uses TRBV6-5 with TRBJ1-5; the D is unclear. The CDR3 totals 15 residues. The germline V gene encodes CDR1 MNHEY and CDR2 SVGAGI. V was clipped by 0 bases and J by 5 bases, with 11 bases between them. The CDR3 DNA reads TGTGCCAGCAGTTACTCTTATCAGTCGGATCAGCCCCAGCATTTT. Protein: CASSYSYQSDQPQHF.

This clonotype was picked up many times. The CDR3 here is CASSLDGGTYNEQFF. The CDR3 DNA reads as TGTGCCAGCAGCTTAGATGGTGGGACCTACAATGAGCAGTTCTTC. The gene calls are TRBV11-2 and TRBJ2-1; D gene uncertain. V lost 0 bases and J 2 bases, leaving 8 bases between the germline ends. The CDR3 runs 15 residues. The germline V gene encodes CDR1 SGHAT and CDR2 FQNNGV.

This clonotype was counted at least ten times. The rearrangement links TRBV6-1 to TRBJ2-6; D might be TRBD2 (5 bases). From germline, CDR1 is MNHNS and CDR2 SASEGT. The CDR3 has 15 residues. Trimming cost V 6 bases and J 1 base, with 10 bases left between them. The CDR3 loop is CASREEHSGANVLTF. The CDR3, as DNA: TGTGCCAGCAGGGAGGAACATTCTGGGGCCAACGTCCTGACTTTC.

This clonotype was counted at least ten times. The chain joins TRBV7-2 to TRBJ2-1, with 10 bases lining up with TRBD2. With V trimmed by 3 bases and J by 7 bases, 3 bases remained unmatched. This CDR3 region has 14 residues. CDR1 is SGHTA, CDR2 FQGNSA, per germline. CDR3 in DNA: TGTGCCAGCAGCTTTGCGACTAGCGGGAATGAGCAGTTCTTC. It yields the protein CASSFATSGNEQFF.

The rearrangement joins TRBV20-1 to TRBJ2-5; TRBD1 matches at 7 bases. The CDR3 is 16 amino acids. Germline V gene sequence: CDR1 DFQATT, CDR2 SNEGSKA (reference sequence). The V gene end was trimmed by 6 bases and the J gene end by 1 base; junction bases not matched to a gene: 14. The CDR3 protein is CSATDRDEDIQETQYF. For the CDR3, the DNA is TGCAGTGCCACCGACAGGGACGAGGATATCCAAGAGACCCAGTACTTC.

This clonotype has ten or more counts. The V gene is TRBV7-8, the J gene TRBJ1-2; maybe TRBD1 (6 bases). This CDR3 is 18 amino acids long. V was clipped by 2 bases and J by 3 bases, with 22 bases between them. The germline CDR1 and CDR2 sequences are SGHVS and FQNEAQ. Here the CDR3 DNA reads TGTGCCAGCAGCTTACTGTCTGGGGGGGGGGCGCGGGACTATGGCTACACCTTC. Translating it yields CASSLLSGGGARDYGYTF.

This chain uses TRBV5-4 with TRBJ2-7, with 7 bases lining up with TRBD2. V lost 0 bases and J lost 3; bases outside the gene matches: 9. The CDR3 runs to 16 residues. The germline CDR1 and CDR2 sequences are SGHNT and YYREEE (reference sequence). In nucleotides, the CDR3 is TGTGCCAGCAGCTTGGATTTTCCTAGCGGCGGCTACGAGCAGTACTTC. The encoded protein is CASSLDFPSGGYEQYF.

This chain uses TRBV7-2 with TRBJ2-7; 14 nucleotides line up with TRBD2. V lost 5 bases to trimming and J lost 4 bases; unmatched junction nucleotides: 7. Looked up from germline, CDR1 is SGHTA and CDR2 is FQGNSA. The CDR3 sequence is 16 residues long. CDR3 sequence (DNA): TGTGCCAGCAGCCCCGTGGGGACTAGCGGGAGTTACGAGCAGTACTTC. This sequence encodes CASSPVGTSGSYEQYF.

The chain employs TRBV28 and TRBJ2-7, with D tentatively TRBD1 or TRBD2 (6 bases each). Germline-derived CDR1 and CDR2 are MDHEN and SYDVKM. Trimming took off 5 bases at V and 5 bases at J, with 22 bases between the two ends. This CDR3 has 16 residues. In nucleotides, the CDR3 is TGTGCCAGCAGTCCCGCGGCGGGGACACCTAGGAACGAGCAGTACTTC. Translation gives CASSPAAGTPRNEQYF.

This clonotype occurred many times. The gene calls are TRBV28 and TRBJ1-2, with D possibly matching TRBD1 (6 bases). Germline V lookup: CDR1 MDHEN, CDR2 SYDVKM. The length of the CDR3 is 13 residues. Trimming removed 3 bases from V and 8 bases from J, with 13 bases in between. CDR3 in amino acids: CASSLGAGRGYTF. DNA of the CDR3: TGTGCCAGCAGTTTGGGGGCAGGGAGGGGCTACACCTTC.

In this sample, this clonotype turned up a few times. The DNA of the CDR3 is TGTGCCAACTCAGCAGAGAGATTCGGGGAGCTGTTTTTT. It codes for CANSAERFGELFF. The chain uses TRBV15 and TRBJ2-2; D is ambiguous. V lost 10 bases, J lost 7 bases, and 16 bases lay in between. The CDR3 has 13 residues. Germline assignment: CDR1 LNHNV and CDR2 YYDKDF (reference sequence). Filled out from reference TRBV15 and TRBJ2-2, the complete variable domain reads DAMVIQNPRYQVTQFGKPVTLSCSQTLNHNVMYWYQQKSSQAPKLLFHYYDKDFNNEADTPDNFQSRRPNTSFCFLDIRSPGLGDTAMYLCANSAERFGELFFGEGSRLTVL.

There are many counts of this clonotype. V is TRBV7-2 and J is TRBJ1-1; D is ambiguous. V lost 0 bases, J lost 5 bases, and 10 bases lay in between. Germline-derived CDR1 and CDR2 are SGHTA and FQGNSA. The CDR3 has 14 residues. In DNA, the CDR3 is TGTGCCAGCAGCTTAGCGCACATGCAGACTGAAGCTTTCTTT. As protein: CASSLAHMQTEAFF.

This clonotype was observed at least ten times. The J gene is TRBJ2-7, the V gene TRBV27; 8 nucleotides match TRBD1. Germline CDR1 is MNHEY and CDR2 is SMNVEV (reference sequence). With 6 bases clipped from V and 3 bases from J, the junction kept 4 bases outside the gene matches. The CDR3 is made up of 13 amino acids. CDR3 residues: CASREGTGYEQYF. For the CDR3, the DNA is TGTGCCAGCAGGGAAGGGACAGGCTACGAGCAGTACTTC.